Listed below are T cell receptor beta chains from one sample, sequenced in a study of radiotherapy plus CTLA-4 blockade in lung cancer. TCRdb's copy holds only in-frame clones and misses some; the assay was immunoSEQ multiplex PCR. The sample holds 70,000 to 95,000 clones, over 80% seen once. This material consisted of peripheral blood, taken from a patient treated with radiotherapy plus ipilimumab. The receptors shown here come from a human donor with non-small cell lung cancer that progressed on radiotherapy plus ipilimumab. Both conserved end residues are part of each CDR3. D genes are given only for firm matches. Expanded clones get a size class; other rows say once, few or many, or leave the size out.

j_call: TRBJ2-5
v_call: TRBV4-1
d_call: .
cdr3_length: 15
clone_size: .
cdr3_aa: CASSQTPGSQETQYF
cdr3_nt: TGCGCCAGCAGCCAAACACCCGGGAGTCAAGAGACCCAGTACTTC

j_call: TRBJ2-3
v_call: TRBV14
d_call: .
cdr3_length: 12
clone_size: .
cdr3_aa: CASSPPPDTQYF
cdr3_nt: TGTGCCAGCAGCCCCCCTCCAGATACGCAGTATTTT

j_call: TRBJ1-1
v_call: TRBV6-1
d_call: .
cdr3_length: 13
clone_size: .
cdr3_aa: CASTGQMNTEAFF
cdr3_nt: TGTGCCAGCACGGGACAAATGAACACTGAAGCTTTCTTT

j_call: TRBJ1-1
v_call: TRBV29-1
d_call: .
cdr3_length: 13
clone_size: .
cdr3_aa: CSVWAGRDTEAFF
cdr3_nt: TGCAGCGTTTGGGCCGGGAGGGACACTGAAGCTTTCTTT

j_call: TRBJ2-1
v_call: TRBV9
d_call: TRBD2
cdr3_length: 17
clone_size: .
cdr3_aa: CASSVGISGSSYNEQFF
cdr3_nt: TGTGCCAGCAGCGTAGGAATTAGCGGGAGCTCCTACAATGAGCAGTTCTTC

j_call: TRBJ2-7
v_call: TRBV7-2
d_call: .
cdr3_length: 17
clone_size: .
cdr3_aa: CASSLQGIGILPYEQYF
cdr3_nt: TGTGCCAGCAGCTTACAGGGAATAGGGATCCTTCCCTACGAGCAGTACTTC

j_call: TRBJ2-2
v_call: TRBV29-1
d_call: .
cdr3_length: 16
clone_size: .
cdr3_aa: CSVQGPSGALTGELFF
cdr3_nt: TGCAGCGTACAGGGGCCTAGCGGTGCTCTAACCGGGGAGCTGTTTTTT

j_call: TRBJ1-1
v_call: TRBV7-6
d_call: TRBD1
cdr3_length: 14
clone_size: few
cdr3_aa: CASSIHQGGTEAFF
cdr3_nt: TGTGCCAGCAGCATACACCAGGGGGGCACTGAAGCTTTCTTT

j_call: TRBJ2-1
v_call: TRBV29-1
d_call: TRBD1
cdr3_length: 14
clone_size: .
cdr3_aa: CSAKTGDRGSTQFF
cdr3_nt: TGCAGCGCCAAAACTGGGGACAGGGGGTCTACTCAGTTCTTC

j_call: TRBJ2-1
v_call: TRBV19
d_call: TRBD2
cdr3_length: 15
clone_size: .
cdr3_aa: CASSTSGRTYNEQFF
cdr3_nt: TGTGCCAGTAGTACTAGCGGGAGAACCTACAATGAGCAGTTCTTC

j_call: TRBJ2-1
v_call: TRBV5-8
d_call: .
cdr3_length: 15
clone_size: once
cdr3_aa: CASSLVWGSYNEQFF
cdr3_nt: TGTGCCAGCAGCTTGGTTTGGGGATCCTACAATGAGCAGTTCTTC

j_call: TRBJ2-1
v_call: TRBV5-1
d_call: .
cdr3_length: 14
clone_size: once
cdr3_aa: CASSLGAATNEQFF
cdr3_nt: TGCGCCAGCAGCTTGGGGGCCGCCACGAATGAGCAGTTCTTC

j_call: TRBJ2-5
v_call: TRBV28
d_call: TRBD2
cdr3_length: 17
clone_size: .
cdr3_aa: CASGFIRTSGYQETQYF
cdr3_nt: TGTGCCAGCGGGTTTATAAGGACTAGCGGGTACCAAGAGACCCAGTACTTC

j_call: TRBJ2-1
v_call: TRBV10-3
d_call: TRBD1
cdr3_length: 13
clone_size: .
cdr3_aa: CATEDRGRNEQFF
cdr3_nt: TGTGCCACCGAGGACAGGGGGCGGAATGAGCAGTTCTTC

j_call: TRBJ2-2
v_call: TRBV5-1
d_call: .
cdr3_length: 15
clone_size: .
cdr3_aa: CASSLAQRNTGELFF
cdr3_nt: TGCGCCAGCAGCTTGGCACAGAGAAACACCGGGGAGCTGTTTTTT

j_call: TRBJ1-5
v_call: TRBV18
d_call: TRBD1
cdr3_length: 16
clone_size: .
cdr3_aa: CASSPPGQGQNQPQHF
cdr3_nt: TGTGCCAGCTCACCACCGGGACAGGGACAGAATCAGCCCCAGCATTTT

j_call: TRBJ1-2
v_call: TRBV30
d_call: TRBD1
cdr3_length: 12
clone_size: .
cdr3_aa: CAWETGGRGYTF
cdr3_nt: TGTGCCTGGGAGACAGGGGGTAGGGGCTACACCTTC

j_call: TRBJ1-4
v_call: TRBV5-1
d_call: .
cdr3_length: 15
clone_size: .
cdr3_aa: CASSSRTGENEKLFF
cdr3_nt: TGCGCCAGCAGCTCACGGACGGGTGAGAATGAAAAACTGTTTTTT

j_call: TRBJ1-5
v_call: TRBV5-4
d_call: TRBD1
cdr3_length: 15
clone_size: .
cdr3_aa: CASSLQGAQNQPQHF
cdr3_nt: TGTGCCAGCAGCTTACAGGGGGCGCAGAATCAGCCCCAGCATTTT

j_call: TRBJ1-5
v_call: TRBV4-1
d_call: TRBD1
cdr3_length: 14
clone_size: once
cdr3_aa: CASSQTGSNQPQHF
cdr3_nt: TGCGCCAGCAGCCAGACAGGGTCCAATCAGCCCCAGCATTTT

j_call: TRBJ2-7
v_call: TRBV5-4
d_call: .
cdr3_length: 14
clone_size: .
cdr3_aa: CATAKQGISYEQYF
cdr3_nt: TGTGCCACCGCAAAACAGGGTATTAGCTACGAGCAGTACTTC

j_call: TRBJ1-2
v_call: TRBV30
d_call: TRBD1
cdr3_length: 18
clone_size: .
cdr3_aa: CAWSVRVSGQGPSHGYTF
cdr3_nt: TGTGCCTGGAGTGTACGGGTTTCGGGACAGGGGCCGTCCCATGGCTACACCTTC

j_call: TRBJ1-5
v_call: TRBV5-5
d_call: .
cdr3_length: 13
clone_size: .
cdr3_aa: CASSLVSNQPQHF
cdr3_nt: TGTGCCAGCAGCTTGGTTAGCAATCAGCCCCAGCATTTT

j_call: TRBJ1-5
v_call: TRBV5-6
d_call: .
cdr3_length: 15
clone_size: .
cdr3_aa: CASSFGAVSNQPQHF
cdr3_nt: TGTGCCAGCAGCTTCGGGGCAGTTAGCAATCAGCCCCAGCATTTT

j_call: TRBJ2-1
v_call: TRBV5-4
d_call: .
cdr3_length: 15
clone_size: .
cdr3_aa: CASSPSSGGSNEQFF
cdr3_nt: TGTGCCAGCAGCCCCTCTTCCGGGGGCTCTAATGAGCAGTTCTTC

j_call: TRBJ2-1
v_call: TRBV7-7
d_call: .
cdr3_length: 13
clone_size: .
cdr3_aa: CASSSAATGEQFF
cdr3_nt: TGTGCCAGCAGCTCCGCCGCGACGGGAGAGCAGTTCTTC

j_call: TRBJ1-4
v_call: TRBV5-5
d_call: .
cdr3_length: 16
clone_size: .
cdr3_aa: CASSWGPVTTNEKLFF
cdr3_nt: TGTGCCAGCAGCTGGGGGCCAGTAACAACTAATGAAAAACTGTTTTTT

j_call: TRBJ2-1
v_call: TRBV4-3
d_call: .
cdr3_length: 19
clone_size: .
cdr3_aa: CASSQDEVGRAIIGHEQFF
cdr3_nt: TGCGCCAGCAGCCAAGATGAGGTGGGCAGGGCAATTATCGGCCATGAGCAGTTCTTC

j_call: TRBJ1-2
v_call: TRBV6-5
d_call: TRBD1
cdr3_length: 12
clone_size: .
cdr3_aa: CASSYTGDGYTF
cdr3_nt: TGTGCCAGCAGTTATACAGGGGATGGCTACACCTTC

j_call: TRBJ2-2
v_call: TRBV7-9
d_call: .
cdr3_length: 16
clone_size: .
cdr3_aa: CASSPRTSGNTGELFF
cdr3_nt: TGTGCCAGCAGCCCCCGGACGTCTGGGAACACCGGGGAGCTGTTTTTT

j_call: TRBJ2-5
v_call: TRBV18
d_call: .
cdr3_length: 14
clone_size: .
cdr3_aa: CASSPGTRGETQYF
cdr3_nt: TGTGCCAGCTCACCAGGAACTAGGGGAGAGACCCAGTACTTC

j_call: TRBJ2-1
v_call: TRBV5-5
d_call: .
cdr3_length: 20
clone_size: .
cdr3_aa: CASSFRSEVGGGTPNNEQFF
cdr3_nt: TGTGCCAGCAGCTTTCGGTCTGAGGTCGGTGGGGGCACCCCTAACAATGAGCAGTTCTTC

j_call: TRBJ2-7
v_call: TRBV6-5
d_call: .
cdr3_length: 12
clone_size: .
cdr3_aa: CASSYGVKEQYF
cdr3_nt: TGTGCCAGCAGTTACGGCGTTAAAGAGCAGTACTTC

j_call: TRBJ2-7
v_call: TRBV2
d_call: .
cdr3_length: 12
clone_size: .
cdr3_aa: CASRPTGYEQYF
cdr3_nt: TGTGCCAGCAGACCCACAGGATACGAGCAGTACTTC